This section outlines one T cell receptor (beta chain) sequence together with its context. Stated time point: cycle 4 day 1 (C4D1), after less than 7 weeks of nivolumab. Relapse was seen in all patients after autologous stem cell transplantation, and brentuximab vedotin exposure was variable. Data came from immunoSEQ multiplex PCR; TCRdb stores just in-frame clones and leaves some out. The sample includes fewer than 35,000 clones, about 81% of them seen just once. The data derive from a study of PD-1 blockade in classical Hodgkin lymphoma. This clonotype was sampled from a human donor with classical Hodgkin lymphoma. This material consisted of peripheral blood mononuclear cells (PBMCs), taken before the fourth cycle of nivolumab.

The CDR3 protein is CASSLPGQKIQYF. Here the CDR3 DNA reads TGTGCCAGCAGTCTTCCGGGACAGAAAATTCAGTACTTC. The rearrangement links TRBV7-2 to TRBJ2-4, with 7 bases lining up with TRBD1. Per the germline V gene, CDR1 is SGHTA and CDR2 is FQGNSA. The V segment lost 6 bases and the J segment 10 bases; nucleotides outside the gene matches: 9. CDR3 length: 13 residues. The full variable domain, its missing parts supplied by reference TRBV7-2 and TRBJ2-4, is GAGVSQSPSNKVTEKGKDVELRCDPISGHTALYWYRQSLGQGLEFLIYFQGNSAPDKSGLPSDRFSAERTGGSVSTLTIQRTQQEDSAVYLCASSLPGQKIQYFGAGTRLSVL.